The subject of this entry is one T cell receptor beta chain. This specimen belongs to a study of blood T cell repertoires in COVID-19. In the study overall: Nucleic acid was either cDNA or gDNA, and it came from T cells, B-cell-depleted T cells, or PBMCs.

Profiled with immunoSEQ multiplex PCR; TCRdb holds only in-frame clones, not every one. The sample contains roughly 200,000 clones, around nine tenths of which appear only once. The specimen was peripheral blood. The sequence was obtained from a middle-aged man with COVID-19, enrolled during active disease.

Here the CDR3 DNA reads TGTGCCTGGAGTGTACTACGGGGCACTGAAGCTTTCTTT. Protein product: CAWSVLRGTEAFF. This sequence joins TRBV30 and TRBJ1-1; D unclear. CDR1 is GTSNPN, CDR2 SVGIG, per germline (reference sequence). This CDR3 spans 13 amino acids. V shed 0 bases and J shed 4 bases, with 9 bases lying between them.